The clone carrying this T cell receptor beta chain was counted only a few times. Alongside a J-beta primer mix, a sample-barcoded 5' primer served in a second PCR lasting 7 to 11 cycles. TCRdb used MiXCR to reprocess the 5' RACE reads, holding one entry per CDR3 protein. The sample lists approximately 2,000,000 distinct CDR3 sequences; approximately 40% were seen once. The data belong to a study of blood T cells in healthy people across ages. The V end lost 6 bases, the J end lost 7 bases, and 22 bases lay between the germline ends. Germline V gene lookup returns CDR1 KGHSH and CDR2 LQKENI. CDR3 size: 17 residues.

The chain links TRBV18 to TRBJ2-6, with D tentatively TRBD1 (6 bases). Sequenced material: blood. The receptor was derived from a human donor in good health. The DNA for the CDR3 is TGTGCCAGCTCGTGGACAGAGGCCCCTCCTATAGCCAACGTCCTGACTTTC. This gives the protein CASSWTEAPPIANVLTF.